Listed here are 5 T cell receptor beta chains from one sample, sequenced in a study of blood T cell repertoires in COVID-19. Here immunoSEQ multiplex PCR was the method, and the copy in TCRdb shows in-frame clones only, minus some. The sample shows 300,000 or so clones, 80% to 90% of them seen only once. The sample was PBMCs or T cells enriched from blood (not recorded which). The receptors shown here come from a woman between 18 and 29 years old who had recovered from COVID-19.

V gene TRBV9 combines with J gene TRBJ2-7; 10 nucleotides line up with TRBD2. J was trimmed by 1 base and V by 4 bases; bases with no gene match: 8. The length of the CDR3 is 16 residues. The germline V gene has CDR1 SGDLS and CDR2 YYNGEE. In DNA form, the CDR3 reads TGTGCCAGCAGCCCACTTTCTAGCGGGAGTTCCTACGAGCAGTACTTC. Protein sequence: CASSPLSSGSSYEQYF.

The CDR3 loop is CASSPLNRAGSPLHF. The CDR3 DNA reads as TGTGCCAGCAGCCCACTGAACAGGGCCGGTTCACCCCTCCACTTT. The chain carries TRBV4-2 and TRBJ1-6; TRBD1 is a possible D gene (6 bases). The CDR3 length is 15 residues. Germline V gene lookup returns CDR1 LGHNA and CDR2 YNFKEQ. V was trimmed by 4 bases and J by 9 bases, leaving 16 bases between them.

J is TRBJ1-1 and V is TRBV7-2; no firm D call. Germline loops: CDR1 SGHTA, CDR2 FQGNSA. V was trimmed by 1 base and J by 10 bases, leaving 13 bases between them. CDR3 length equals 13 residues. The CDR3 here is CASSLGGAPGAFF. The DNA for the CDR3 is TGTGCCAGCAGCTTAGGCGGTGCCCCTGGAGCTTTCTTT.

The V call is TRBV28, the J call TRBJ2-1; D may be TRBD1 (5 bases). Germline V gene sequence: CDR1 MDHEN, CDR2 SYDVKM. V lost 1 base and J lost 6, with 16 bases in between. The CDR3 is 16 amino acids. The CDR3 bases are TGTGCCAGCAGTTTATCCCAGGGCCTCAGGACCAATGAGCAGTTCTTC. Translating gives CASSLSQGLRTNEQFF. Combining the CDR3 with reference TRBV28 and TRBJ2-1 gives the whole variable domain DVKVTQSSRYLVKRTGEKVFLECVQDMDHENMFWYRQDPGLGLRLIYFSYDVKMKEKGDIPEGYSVSREKKERFSLILESASTNQTSMYLCASSLSQGLRTNEQFFGPGTRLTVL.

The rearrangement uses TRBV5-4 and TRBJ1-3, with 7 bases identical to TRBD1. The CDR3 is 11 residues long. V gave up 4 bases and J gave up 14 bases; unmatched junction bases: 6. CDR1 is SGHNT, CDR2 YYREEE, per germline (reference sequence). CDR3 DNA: TGTGCCAGCAGCCGGGACAGCAGCGTATATTTT. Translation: CASSRDSSVYF.